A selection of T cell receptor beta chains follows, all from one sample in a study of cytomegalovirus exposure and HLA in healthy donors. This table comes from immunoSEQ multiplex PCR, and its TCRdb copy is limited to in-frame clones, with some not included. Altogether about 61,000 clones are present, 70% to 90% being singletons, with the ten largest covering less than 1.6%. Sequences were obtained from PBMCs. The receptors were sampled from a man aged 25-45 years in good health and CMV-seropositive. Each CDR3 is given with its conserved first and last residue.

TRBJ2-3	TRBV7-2	CASSLGLGSTDTQYF
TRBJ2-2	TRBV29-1	CSVEFNRAQTGELFF
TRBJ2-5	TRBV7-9	CASSGGGSETQYF
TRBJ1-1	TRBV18	CASSPRQGQGGTEAFF
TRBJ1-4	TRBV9	CASSVGQGATNEKLFF
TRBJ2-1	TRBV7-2	CASSLAPAGGTYNEQFF
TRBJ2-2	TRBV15	CATSRDISSLITSGLTGELFF
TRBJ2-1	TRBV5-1	CASSARTSGLPGYNEQFF
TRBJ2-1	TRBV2	CASTEVTSSYNEQFF
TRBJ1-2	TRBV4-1	CASSLLVGQGTRNYGYTF
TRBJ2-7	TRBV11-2	CASSRDRADEQYF
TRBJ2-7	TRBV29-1	CSVVYSSYEQYF
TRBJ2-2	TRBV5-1	CASSPNSRGTDGELFF
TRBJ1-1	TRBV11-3	CASSARDRGPTEAFF
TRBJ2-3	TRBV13	CASSSPTGEDTQYF
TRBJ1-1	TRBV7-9	CASSRPTGNTEAFF
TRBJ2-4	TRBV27	CASSAQTAANIQYF
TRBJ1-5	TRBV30	CAWSHRVGQPQHF
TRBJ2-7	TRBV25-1	CASSEWGGRALREQYF
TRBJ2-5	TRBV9	CASSPTSGRAAETQYF
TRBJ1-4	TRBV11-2	CASSLDGAANEKLFF
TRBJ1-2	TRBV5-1	CASSPGQGVGTNYGYTF
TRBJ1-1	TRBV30	CAWRTGNTEAFF
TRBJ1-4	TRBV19	CASSIDKLRDATNEKLFF
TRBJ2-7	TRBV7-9	CASSSRLGSLYEQYF
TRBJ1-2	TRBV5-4	CASSSPGTGYGYTF
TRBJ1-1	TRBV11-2	CASSVRQGATEAFF
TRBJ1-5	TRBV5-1	CASSWDSSQPQHF
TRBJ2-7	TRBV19	CASSSGVSYEQYF
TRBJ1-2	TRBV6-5	CASSYQGPGYGYTF
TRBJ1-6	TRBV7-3	CASSFTGGGSPLHF
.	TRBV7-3	CASSLGRGNEQYF
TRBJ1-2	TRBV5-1	CASREGGSYYGYTF
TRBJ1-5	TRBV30	CACDRGPNQPQHF
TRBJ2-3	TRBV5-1	CASSLEAGGYPDTQYF
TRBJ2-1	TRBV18	CASSPPGQGSYNEQFF
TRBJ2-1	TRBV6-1	CASSEVTAVENEQFF
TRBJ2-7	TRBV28	CASSLFTSTGNYAQYF
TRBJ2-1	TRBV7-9	CASSSNTHNEQFF
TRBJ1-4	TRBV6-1	CASRPGHVNEKLFF
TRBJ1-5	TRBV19	CASSISKTYSNQPQHF
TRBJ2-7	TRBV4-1	CASSQGELVYEQYF
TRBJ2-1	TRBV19	CASTGTGGLRSSYNEQFF
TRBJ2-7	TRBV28	CASKKVAGSYEQYF
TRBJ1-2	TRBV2	CASRVDRDKGYTF
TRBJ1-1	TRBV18	CASSPHLNTEAFF
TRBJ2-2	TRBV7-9	CASSPRDRVIGELFF
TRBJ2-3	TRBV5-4	CASRPGTASTDTQYF
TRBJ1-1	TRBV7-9	CASSFAGNTEAFF